The 25 T cell receptor beta chains in this list originate from one sample, sequenced in a study of a mutant IDH1 vaccine in newly diagnosed glioma. These receptors lack a known antigen. As to time point: week 23, last vaccination. Each vaccine dose was 300 ug of mutant IDH1 20-mer peptide, with topical imiquimod. TCRdb's table, derived via immunoSEQ multiplex PCR, lists solely in-frame clones and lacks some. The sample shows approximately 79,000 clones, approximately 85% of them seen only once. The starting material was PBMCs, obtained from a glioma patient whose treatment included an IDH1 peptide vaccine. The receptors shown here come from a woman aged 50 to 60 with glioma.

The rearrangement joins TRBV29-1 to TRBJ2-3, with 10 bases lining up with TRBD2. Germline CDR1 and CDR2: SQVTM and ANQGSEA. This CDR3 comprises 14 residues. V was clipped by 7 bases and J by 0 bases; unmatched bases: 4. The CDR3 DNA reads TGCAGCGGTGGACTAGCGGCTAGCACAGATACGCAGTATTTT. Translation gives CSGGLAASTDTQYF.

The chain is built from TRBV7-2 and TRBJ2-1; D is uncertain. Between the trimmed V and J ends, which lost 2 bases and 6 bases, there was a span of 5 bases. The CDR3 length is 12 residues. Germline assignment: CDR1 SGHTA and CDR2 FQGNSA. This chain's CDR3 is CASSLRVNEQFF. CDR3 DNA: TGTGCCAGCAGCTTAAGGGTCAATGAGCAGTTCTTC. The complete variable domain, with remaining parts taken from reference TRBV7-2 and TRBJ2-1, reads GAGVSQSPSNKVTEKGKDVELRCDPISGHTALYWYRQSLGQGLEFLIYFQGNSAPDKSGLPSDRFSAERTGGSVSTLTIQRTQQEDSAVYLCASSLRVNEQFFGPGTRLTVL.

The chain uses TRBV30 and TRBJ2-7, with D perhaps TRBD1 (6 bases). V lost 2 bases and J 0 bases, leaving 8 bases between the germline ends. Germline-derived CDR1 and CDR2 are GTSNPN and SVGIG (reference sequence). The length of the CDR3 is 13 residues. CDR3 loop: CAWSRGSSYEQYF. Here the CDR3 DNA reads TGTGCCTGGAGTAGGGGGAGCTCCTACGAGCAGTACTTC.

The rearrangement links TRBV7-9 to TRBJ2-5, with 8 positions matching TRBD1. This CDR3 spans 14 amino acids. Germline V gene data show CDR1 as SEHNR and CDR2 as FQNEAQ (reference sequence). V gave up 7 bases and J gave up 4 bases; unmatched junction bases: 8. In DNA form, the CDR3 reads TGTGCCAGCAACTTGGGACAGGCGGTAGAGACCCAGTACTTC. As protein: CASNLGQAVETQYF.

The chain carries TRBV2 and TRBJ1-3, with D uncertain. The CDR3 is made up of 13 amino acids. Germline assignment: CDR1 SNHLY and CDR2 FYNNEI. The V gene lost 10 bases and the J gene lost 0 bases, with 10 bases spanning the gap. CDR3 residues: CATRSSSGNTIYF. DNA for the CDR3: TGTGCCACCCGGAGCAGCTCTGGAAACACCATATATTTT.

The rearrangement uses TRBV6-5 and TRBJ2-7, with D possibly TRBD2 on 7 matching bases. V shed 5 bases and J shed 6 bases, with 14 bases lying between them. Looked up from germline, CDR1 is MNHEY and CDR2 is SVGAGI. The CDR3 runs to 13 residues. DNA of the CDR3: TGTGCCAGCAGTCCTACACGGGGGGCCGAGCAGTACTTC. Protein sequence: CASSPTRGAEQYF.

The chain has TRBV2 and TRBJ1-5; TRBD1 might be the D (5 bases). Germline V CDR1 and CDR2: SNHLY, FYNNEI. V was trimmed by 5 bases and J by 0 bases, leaving 11 bases between them. This CDR3 is 15 amino acids long. CDR3 in amino acids: CASSYQGSSNQPQHF. The CDR3 DNA reads TGTGCCAGCAGTTATCAGGGATCTAGCAATCAGCCCCAGCATTTT.

V and J are TRBV9 and TRBJ2-5, with D unclear. This CDR3 contains 15 residues. CDR1 is SGDLS, CDR2 YYNGEE, per germline. Between the trimmed V and J ends, which lost 0 bases and 4 bases, there was a span of 13 bases. CDR3 residues: CASSVGSDSGETQYF. In DNA, the CDR3 is TGTGCCAGCAGCGTAGGGTCCGATTCAGGAGAGACCCAGTACTTC. Supplemented by reference TRBV9 and TRBJ2-5, the full variable domain reads DSGVTQTPKHLITATGQRVTLRCSPRSGDLSVYWYQQSLDQGLQFLIQYYNGEERAKGNILERFSAQQFPDLHSELNLSSLELGDSALYFCASSVGSDSGETQYFGPGTRLLVL.

This clone came up a few times. V usage is TRBV2 and J usage is TRBJ1-5; D is perhaps TRBD1 (5 bases). This CDR3 has 13 residues. Trimming took 6 bases from V and 4 from J, leaving 10 bases between them. CDR1 is SNHLY and CDR2 is FYNNEI in the germline V gene. The CDR3, as DNA: TGTGCCAGCAGACCCGGGGGGAATCAGCCCCAGCATTTT. Its protein is CASRPGGNQPQHF.

The chain joins TRBV9 to TRBJ1-1; weak D call: TRBD1 (6 bases). CDR3 length: 15 amino acids. The V and J ends lost 4 bases and 0 bases respectively, with 13 bases between them. The germline V gene has CDR1 SGDLS and CDR2 YYNGEE. In DNA form, the CDR3 reads TGTGCCAGCAGCCCTAGAGGACAGATGAACACTGAAGCTTTCTTT. Its protein is CASSPRGQMNTEAFF.

The chain is built from TRBV28 and TRBJ1-1; perhaps TRBD1 as D (5 bases). Germline V gene sequence: CDR1 MDHEN, CDR2 SYDVKM. This CDR3 contains 13 residues. V was trimmed by 2 bases and J by 6 bases, leaving 10 bases between them. The CDR3 DNA follows: TGTGCCAGCAGTTTAGGGGGGTCTGCTGAAGCTTTCTTT. This sequence encodes CASSLGGSAEAFF. The full variable domain, completed using reference TRBV28 and TRBJ1-1, is DVKVTQSSRYLVKRTGEKVFLECVQDMDHENMFWYRQDPGLGLRLIYFSYDVKMKEKGDIPEGYSVSREKKERFSLILESASTNQTSMYLCASSLGGSAEAFFGQGTRLTVV.

This rearrangement joins TRBV7-8 to TRBJ2-7, with D possibly TRBD1 on 5 matching bases. Trimming left V 3 bases short and J 0 bases short, with 12 bases between. Germline values: CDR1 SGHVS, CDR2 FQNEAQ. CDR3 length: 15 amino acids. DNA of the CDR3: TGTGCCAGCAGCTTTAGTCCAGGGCACTCCTACGAGCAGTACTTC. Encoded protein: CASSFSPGHSYEQYF.

The rearrangement links TRBV28 to TRBJ2-1; the D gene is possibly TRBD1 (6 bases). In germline, CDR1 is MDHEN, CDR2 SYDVKM. The CDR3 sequence is 16 residues long. Trimming removed 6 bases from V and 4 bases from J, with 19 bases in between. The CDR3 sequence: CASSPHRDKRYNEQFF. As DNA, the CDR3 is TGTGCCAGCAGCCCTCACCGGGACAAGCGATACAATGAGCAGTTCTTC.

This clone occurred a few times. V gene TRBV12-2 combines with J gene TRBJ1-5. TRBV12-2 is noted as a pseudogene. The CDR3 sequence is 17 residues long. The CDR3 spells CASRLGRYRSSNQPQHF. The CDR3 nucleotides are TGTGCAAGTCGCTTAGGAAGGTATCGTTCTAGCAATCAGCCCCAGCATTTT.

The CDR3 bases are TGTGCCAGCAGCTTAGGTCCGGGACTAGCCGATTACAATGAGCAGTTCTTC. Protein: CASSLGPGLADYNEQFF. The rearrangement joins TRBV11-2 to TRBJ2-1; 9 bases map to TRBD2. The CDR3 sequence is 17 residues long. Per the germline V gene, CDR1 is SGHAT and CDR2 is FQNNGV. V dropped 1 base and J dropped 4; count of bases not matched to a gene: 8.

This chain joins TRBV19 and TRBJ2-7; the D is unclear. CDR3 length: 14 residues. V lost 1 base and J 0 bases, leaving 7 bases between the germline ends. Germline assignment: CDR1 LNHDA and CDR2 SQIVND (reference sequence). The CDR3 coding sequence is TGTGCCAGTAGTATAGGTGGCAGCTCCTACGAGCAGTACTTC. Translation gives CASSIGGSSYEQYF.

This sequence joins TRBV5-4 and TRBJ2-3; D call uncertain. V lost 4 bases to trimming and J lost 6 bases, with 9 bases between them. The germline V gene has CDR1 SGHNT and CDR2 YYREEE (reference sequence). There are 12 residues in the CDR3. This CDR3 reads CASSNYLDTQYF. Written as DNA, the CDR3 is TGTGCCAGCAGCAACTACCTGGATACGCAGTATTTT.

This rearrangement joins TRBV7-6 to TRBJ2-7, with a weak D call TRBD1 (6 bases). There are 13 residues in the CDR3. Germline loops: CDR1 SGHVS, CDR2 FNYEAQ. Between the trimmed V and J ends, which lost 1 base and 4 bases, there was a span of 8 bases. The CDR3 region has the DNA TGTGCCAGCAGCTTAGGTACAGGGTACGAGCAGTACTTC. Its protein is CASSLGTGYEQYF.

This rearrangement joins TRBV6-5 to TRBJ2-7; no definite D call. Trimming cost V 4 bases and J 5 bases, with 9 bases left between them. This CDR3 spans 12 amino acids. Germline-derived CDR1 and CDR2 are MNHEY and SVGAGI. This CDR3 reads CASSSFLHEQYF. CDR3 nucleotides: TGTGCCAGCAGTTCTTTCCTCCACGAGCAGTACTTC.

This clone appeared a single time. The chain employs TRBV28 and TRBJ2-2, with D hard to call. CDR3 length: 17 amino acids. Germline CDR1 and CDR2: MDHEN and SYDVKM. V was trimmed by 4 bases and J by 0 bases, leaving 15 bases between them. Written as DNA, the CDR3 is TGTGCCAGCAGTTCTTCATCGATCCAACCGAACACCGGGGAGCTGTTTTTT. Translation gives CASSSSSIQPNTGELFF.

This rearrangement joins TRBV30 to TRBJ2-5; 13 bases line up with TRBD2. There are 15 residues in the CDR3. V lost 1 base to trimming and J lost 7 bases; unmatched junction nucleotides: 6. Per germline, CDR1 GTSNPN and CDR2 SVGIG (reference sequence). CDR3 coding DNA: TGTGCCTGGAGTGCCGGACTAGCGGGAGAGGGGACCCAGTACTTC. This sequence encodes CAWSAGLAGEGTQYF.

This rearrangement joins TRBV5-1 to TRBJ2-5, with D possibly TRBD1 on 6 matching bases. V lost 4 bases and J lost 2, with 9 bases in between. CDR1 and CDR2 from the germline V gene are SGHRS and YFSETQ. This CDR3 contains 13 residues. CDR3 amino acids: CASSPGVQETQYF. The CDR3 nucleotides are TGCGCCAGCAGCCCAGGGGTACAAGAGACCCAGTACTTC.

J is TRBJ1-3 and V is TRBV6-5; D uncertain. V lost 6 bases and J lost 2, with 11 bases in between. Per germline, CDR1 MNHEY and CDR2 SVGAGI. CDR3 length equals 14 residues. The CDR3 loop reads CASRGSRPGNTIYF. The CDR3 DNA reads as TGTGCCAGCAGGGGGAGTAGGCCTGGAAACACCATATATTTT.

The chain couples TRBV29-1 to TRBJ2-2; possibly TRBD1 or TRBD2 for D (5 bases each). Germline assignment: CDR1 SQVTM and CDR2 ANQGSEA. Trimming took 5 bases from V and 2 from J, leaving 15 bases between them. CDR3 size: 15 residues. CDR3 loop: CSVWSGTGNTGELFF. The CDR3 DNA is TGCAGCGTTTGGTCCGGGACCGGCAACACCGGGGAGCTGTTTTTT.

The rearrangement uses TRBV4-1 and TRBJ2-1, with 9 positions matching TRBD2. This CDR3 spans 16 amino acids. The V segment lost 6 bases and the J segment 4 bases; nucleotides outside the gene matches: 10. Per the germline V gene, CDR1 is MGHRA and CDR2 is YSYEKL. The CDR3, as DNA: TGCGCCAGCAGTCCAAGCCTAGCGGGAAGATACAATGAGCAGTTCTTC. Its protein is CASSPSLAGRYNEQFF.